This TCR beta chain was documented in a study of T cell repertoires in cytomegalovirus infection. TCRdb reprocessed the reads via MiXCR and lists one record per CDR3 protein. This sample has about 130,000 distinct CDR3 sequences, with 7% to 10% found just once. Between the trimmed V and J ends, which lost 5 bases and 0 bases, there was a span of 8 bases. CDR1 and CDR2 (germline): SGHDT, YYEEEE. CDR3 size: 13 residues. This clonotype was counted at least ten times. The clonotype was recovered from a human donor in good health (CMV status not recorded). Some clones in this sample may be carry-over from other donors' samples. The sequenced material came from PBMCs. This chain connects TRBV5-6 to TRBJ1-1, with D unclear. The chain's CDR3 is CASRTNLNTEAFF. The CDR3 DNA sequence: TGTGCCAGCAGGACTAATTTGAACACTGAAGCTTTCTTT.